The sequence of this T cell receptor (beta chain) was determined in a study of healthy donors' naive CD4 and CD8 T cells. As for the study in general: TCR alpha primers covered all functional IMGT alpha gene variants.

Of note for this clonotype: Its antigen is unknown.

Points from the study as a whole: Most V and J genes were reportedly biased between naive CD4+ and CD8+ cells. Positive CDR3 charge linked to CD4+ cells, negative to CD8+ cells.

Naive CD4+ cells were sorted as CD4+CD8-CD45RO-CD45RA+; naive CD8+ as CD8+CD4-CD45RA+CD27bright. TCR libraries were built from about 0.55 ug of total RNA by linear amplification. TCRdb fed the reads into MiXCR, producing one record per CDR3 protein. The sample carries about 180,000 distinct CDR3 sequences, about 74% recorded once. The sequence was collected from a pool of human donors in good health; the sample pools cells from several healthy donors. The sequenced sample consisted of naive CD4+ and CD8+ T cells sorted from blood, pooled from several donors.

CDR3 region: CASSYGSVTGWAEAFF. In DNA form, the CDR3 reads TGTGCCAGCAGTTACGGATCGGTGACAGGGTGGGCTGAAGCTTTCTTT. The V and J genes are TRBV6-5 and TRBJ1-1; 7 bases are shared with TRBD1. V dropped 2 bases and J dropped 6; count of bases not matched to a gene: 12. The CDR3 runs to 16 residues. Germline loops: CDR1 MNHEY, CDR2 SVGAGI.